A selection of T cell receptor beta chains follows, all from one sample in a study of vaccination and CD4 T cells after COVID-19. What these receptors recognize is not known. TCRdb itself ran the PCR reads through MiXCR, one entry per CDR3 protein. The sample has roughly 15,000 distinct CDR3 sequences, 45% to 60% seen once. The sample consisted of CD4+ T cells from blood, cultured in vitro. These receptors were taken from a human donor who had recovered from COVID-19. Each CDR3 is given with its conserved first and last residue. A D gene is named only where the DNA matches it firmly. Clone size is given for some rows only: seen once, a few or many times, or a class if the clone is expanded.

j_call: TRBJ2-7
clone_size: -
cdr3_length: 14
d_call: -
v_call: TRBV12-3/TRBV12-4
cdr3_aa: CASSLADGTYEQYF
cdr3_nt: TGTGCCAGCAGTTTGGCGGACGGGACCTACGAGCAGTACTTC

j_call: TRBJ2-3
clone_size: -
cdr3_length: 15
d_call: -
v_call: TRBV27
cdr3_aa: CASSMGGRSTDTQYF
cdr3_nt: TGTGCCAGCAGTATGGGGGGCAGGAGCACAGATACGCAGTATTTT

j_call: TRBJ1-6
clone_size: -
cdr3_length: 13
d_call: -
v_call: TRBV6-2/TRBV6-3
cdr3_aa: CASDVGPNSPLHF
cdr3_nt: TGTGCCAGCGATGTGGGGCCTAATTCACCCCTCCACTTT

j_call: TRBJ2-2
clone_size: -
cdr3_length: 15
d_call: TRBD1
v_call: TRBV19
cdr3_aa: CACQRTGRNTGELFF
cdr3_nt: TGTGCCTGTCAGCGGACAGGGCGGAACACCGGGGAGCTGTTTTTT

j_call: TRBJ2-7
clone_size: -
cdr3_length: 12
d_call: -
v_call: TRBV11-3
cdr3_aa: CASSLSVGTAHF
cdr3_nt: TGTGCCAGCAGCTTGAGTGTCGGGACCGCTCACTTC

j_call: TRBJ1-6
clone_size: few
cdr3_length: 14
d_call: -
v_call: TRBV5-3
cdr3_aa: CASSYRGSNSPLHF
cdr3_nt: TGTGCCAGCAGTTACCGAGGGAGTAATTCACCCCTCCACTTT

j_call: TRBJ1-5
clone_size: -
cdr3_length: 19
d_call: -
v_call: TRBV7-3
cdr3_aa: CASSSESGRNICSNQPQHF
cdr3_nt: TGTGCCAGCAGCTCCGAATCGGGCCGGAATATATGTAGCAATCAGCCCCAGCATTTT

j_call: TRBJ2-7
clone_size: -
cdr3_length: 15
d_call: TRBD2
v_call: TRBV7-2
cdr3_aa: CASSLYGTSGNEQYF
cdr3_nt: TGTGCCAGCAGCTTATATGGGACTAGCGGGAACGAGCAGTACTTC

j_call: TRBJ1-5
clone_size: few
cdr3_length: 13
d_call: -
v_call: TRBV6-2/TRBV6-3
cdr3_aa: CASSNTGNQPQHF
cdr3_nt: TGTGCCAGCAGCAACACAGGGAATCAGCCCCAGCATTTT

j_call: TRBJ2-7
clone_size: -
cdr3_length: 14
d_call: -
v_call: TRBV21-1
cdr3_aa: CASVGVDTAYEQYF
cdr3_nt: TGTGCCAGCGTTGGCGTAGACACCGCCTACGAGCAGTACTTC

j_call: TRBJ1-1
clone_size: once
cdr3_length: 12
d_call: -
v_call: TRBV30
cdr3_aa: CAWSKRTTEAFF
cdr3_nt: TGTGCCTGGAGCAAGCGGACCACTGAAGCTTTCTTT

j_call: TRBJ2-7
clone_size: -
cdr3_length: 16
d_call: TRBD2
v_call: TRBV11-2
cdr3_aa: CASSLLLAGGGHEQYF
cdr3_nt: TGTGCCAGCAGCTTACTACTAGCGGGAGGAGGACACGAGCAGTACTTC

j_call: TRBJ2-7
clone_size: few
cdr3_length: 14
d_call: TRBD1
v_call: TRBV7-2
cdr3_aa: CASSLLGQSYEQYF
cdr3_nt: TGTGCCAGCAGCCTACTGGGACAGAGCTACGAGCAGTACTTC

j_call: TRBJ2-3
clone_size: -
cdr3_length: 16
d_call: TRBD2
v_call: TRBV6-1
cdr3_aa: CASNRLAGMSTDTQYF
cdr3_nt: TGTGCCAGCAATAGACTAGCGGGAATGAGCACAGATACGCAGTATTTT

j_call: TRBJ1-5
clone_size: -
cdr3_length: 16
d_call: TRBD1
v_call: TRBV6-2/TRBV6-3
cdr3_aa: CASSYGRGRGNQPQHF
cdr3_nt: TGTGCCAGCAGTTATGGCAGGGGGCGCGGCAATCAGCCCCAGCATTTT

j_call: TRBJ1-5
clone_size: few
cdr3_length: 14
d_call: -
v_call: TRBV7-9
cdr3_aa: CASSRTESNQPQHF
cdr3_nt: TGTGCCAGCAGCCGGACAGAGAGCAATCAGCCCCAGCATTTT

j_call: TRBJ1-2
clone_size: -
cdr3_length: 16
d_call: TRBD1
v_call: TRBV7-9
cdr3_aa: CASSRTGGSVPAGYTF
cdr3_nt: TGTGCCAGCAGCCGGACAGGGGGCAGTGTTCCGGCTGGCTACACCTTC

j_call: TRBJ2-1
clone_size: -
cdr3_length: 16
d_call: TRBD1
v_call: TRBV7-6
cdr3_aa: CASSHLSGTGSNEQFF
cdr3_nt: TGTGCCAGCAGCCATCTCTCCGGGACAGGGAGTAATGAGCAGTTCTTC

j_call: TRBJ1-3
clone_size: -
cdr3_length: 12
d_call: -
v_call: TRBV2
cdr3_aa: CAVQGSGNTIYF
cdr3_nt: TGTGCCGTACAGGGCTCTGGAAACACCATATATTTT

j_call: TRBJ1-6
clone_size: -
cdr3_length: 15
d_call: TRBD1
v_call: TRBV20-1
cdr3_aa: CSAREQGGYNSPLHF
cdr3_nt: TGCAGTGCTAGAGAACAGGGGGGCTATAATTCACCCCTCCACTTT

j_call: TRBJ2-5
clone_size: -
cdr3_length: 15
d_call: TRBD2
v_call: TRBV2
cdr3_aa: CASTTTSRYQETQYF
cdr3_nt: TGTGCCAGCACTACGACTAGCAGGTACCAAGAGACCCAGTACTTC

j_call: TRBJ2-7
clone_size: -
cdr3_length: 14
d_call: TRBD1
v_call: TRBV5-6
cdr3_aa: CASSFGQGAREQYF
cdr3_nt: TGTGCCAGCAGCTTCGGACAGGGGGCGCGGGAGCAGTACTTC

j_call: TRBJ1-2
clone_size: -
cdr3_length: 14
d_call: -
v_call: TRBV11-2
cdr3_aa: CASSPTPGSRGYTF
cdr3_nt: TGTGCCAGCAGCCCTACCCCAGGGTCGAGAGGCTACACCTTC

j_call: TRBJ2-3
clone_size: -
cdr3_length: 16
d_call: TRBD1
v_call: TRBV20-1
cdr3_aa: CSANGVRGRGTDTQYF
cdr3_nt: TGCAGTGCCAATGGGGTCAGGGGGCGAGGGACAGATACGCAGTATTTT

j_call: TRBJ2-2
clone_size: -
cdr3_length: 14
d_call: TRBD2
v_call: TRBV19
cdr3_aa: CASSRGGGTGELFF
cdr3_nt: TGTGCCAGTAGTAGGGGGGGAGGAACCGGGGAGCTGTTTTTT

j_call: TRBJ1-2
clone_size: -
cdr3_length: 12
d_call: -
v_call: TRBV30
cdr3_aa: CAWIRQEYGYTF
cdr3_nt: TGTGCCTGGATAAGACAGGAGTATGGCTACACCTTC

j_call: TRBJ2-1
clone_size: -
cdr3_length: 16
d_call: TRBD2
v_call: TRBV24-1
cdr3_aa: CATSEGGGAKENEQFF
cdr3_nt: TGTGCCACCAGTGAAGGCGGGGGGGCAAAAGAGAATGAGCAGTTCTTC

j_call: TRBJ1-1
clone_size: -
cdr3_length: 15
d_call: -
v_call: TRBV20-1
cdr3_aa: CSARDQGLLDTEAFF
cdr3_nt: TGCAGTGCTAGAGATCAGGGGCTTTTGGACACTGAAGCTTTCTTT

j_call: TRBJ1-1
clone_size: -
cdr3_length: 15
d_call: TRBD1
v_call: TRBV19
cdr3_aa: CASSNQGARDTEAFF
cdr3_nt: TGTGCCAGTAGCAATCAGGGGGCGAGGGACACTGAAGCTTTCTTT

j_call: TRBJ2-5
clone_size: few
cdr3_length: 16
d_call: TRBD2
v_call: TRBV20-1
cdr3_aa: CSARATSGGRGETQYF
cdr3_nt: TGCAGTGCTAGAGCGACTAGCGGGGGCCGGGGGGAGACCCAGTACTTC

j_call: TRBJ2-2
clone_size: -
cdr3_length: 13
d_call: -
v_call: TRBV20-1
cdr3_aa: CSASRWNTGELFF
cdr3_nt: TGCAGTGCCAGCAGGTGGAACACCGGGGAGCTGTTTTTT

j_call: TRBJ1-1
clone_size: -
cdr3_length: 13
d_call: -
v_call: TRBV2
cdr3_aa: CASSIQTNTEAFF
cdr3_nt: TGTGCCAGCAGTATACAGACGAACACTGAAGCTTTCTTT

j_call: TRBJ1-5
clone_size: -
cdr3_length: 14
d_call: -
v_call: TRBV6-1
cdr3_aa: CASSEGQSRGPQHF
cdr3_nt: TGTGCCAGCAGTGAGGGGCAGTCCCGAGGACCCCAGCATTTT

j_call: TRBJ1-2
clone_size: -
cdr3_length: 12
d_call: -
v_call: TRBV19
cdr3_aa: CASLDRNYGYTF
cdr3_nt: TGTGCCAGTCTTGACAGGAACTATGGCTACACCTTC